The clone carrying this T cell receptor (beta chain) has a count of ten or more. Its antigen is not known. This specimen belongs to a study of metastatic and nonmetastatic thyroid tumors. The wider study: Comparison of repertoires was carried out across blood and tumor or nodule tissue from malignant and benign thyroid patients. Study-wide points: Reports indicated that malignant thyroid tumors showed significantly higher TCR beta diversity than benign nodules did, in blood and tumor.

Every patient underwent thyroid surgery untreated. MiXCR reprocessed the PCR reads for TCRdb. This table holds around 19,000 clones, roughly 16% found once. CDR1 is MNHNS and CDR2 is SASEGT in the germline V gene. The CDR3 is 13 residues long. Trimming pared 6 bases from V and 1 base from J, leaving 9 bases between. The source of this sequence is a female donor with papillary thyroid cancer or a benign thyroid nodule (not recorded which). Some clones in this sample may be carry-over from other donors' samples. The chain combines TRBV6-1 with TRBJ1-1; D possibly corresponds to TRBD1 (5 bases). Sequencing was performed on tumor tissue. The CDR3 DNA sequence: TGTGCCAGCAGCCGCGGACAGAACACTGAAGCTTTCTTT. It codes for CASSRGQNTEAFF.